This T cell receptor beta chain stems from a study of identifying expanded T cells in peripheral blood. Study-wide points: About 1.2 clones differed between technical replicates, versus roughly 16 and 20 over time. Across healthy donors, higher total template counts meant significantly greater roughly two-week count variance.

The V and J ends lost 1 base and 3 bases respectively, with 10 bases between them. This CDR3 has 14 amino acids. Germline lookup yields CDR1 SGHAT and CDR2 FQNNGV. No infections or other immune events were documented during collection. Points on this clone: The antigen remains unidentified.

Produced via immunoSEQ multiplex PCR; TCRdb's table is partial and in-frame only. This table has approximately 86,000 clones, approximately 84% appearing once. The genes are TRBV11-2 and TRBJ2-7; D is possibly TRBD1 or TRBD2 (5 bases each). The sequencing input was blood. This TCR was sampled from a person aged 18-69 years in good health. DNA of the CDR3: TGTGCCAGCAGCTTAGGAGGGGCTAACTACGAGCAGTACTTC. As protein: CASSLGGANYEQYF.